This T cell receptor beta chain is from a study of blood T cell repertoires in COVID-19. Study as a whole: The origin of the acute and convalescent COVID-19 samples was the United States, Italy and Spain.

The CDR3 is 14 residues long. CDR1 and CDR2 from the germline V gene are SEHNR and FQNEAQ (reference sequence). V was cut by 5 bases and J by 2 bases, with 13 bases left in between. Assignments of participants to cohorts depended upon their own reported clinical history. Authors' analysis steps: Estimated nucleated cell counts came from reference gene primer amplification. Some clones are missing from TCRdb's copy, which holds only in-frame ones; the method was immunoSEQ multiplex PCR. The V and J calls and clone size were taken over from that table, and D and trimming were inferred from the DNA. The sample holds about 440,000 clones, about nine tenths seen once.

This sequence was found in a man between 18 and 35 years old who had recovered from COVID-19. This sequence joins TRBV7-9 and TRBJ2-7, with D possibly being TRBD1 (5 bases). Specimen: PBMCs or T cells enriched from blood (not recorded which). CDR3 protein: CASSQTTETYEQYF. CDR3 sequence (DNA): TGTGCCAGCAGCCAAACGACAGAGACCTACGAGCAGTACTTC. The whole variable domain, remainder taken from reference TRBV7-9 and TRBJ2-7, is DTGVSQNPRHKITKRGQNVTFRCDPISEHNRLYWYRQTLGQGPEFLTYFQNEAQLEKSRLLSDRFSAERPKGSFSTLEIQRTEQGDSAMYLCASSQTTETYEQYFGPGTRLTVT.